The 9 T cell receptor beta chains below were found in one sample sequenced in a study of blood T cell repertoires in COVID-19. TCRdb's copy holds only in-frame clones and misses some; the assay was immunoSEQ multiplex PCR. Of about 250,000 clones in the sample, about 84% were seen once. The sequenced material came from peripheral blood. These receptors all come from a woman aged 80 or over with COVID-19, enrolled during active disease.

This chain links TRBV6-5 with TRBJ1-5; D perhaps matches TRBD1 (5 bases). The germline V and J ends were trimmed by 4 bases and 1 base, with 11 bases remaining between them. CDR1 and CDR2 from the germline V gene are MNHEY and SVGAGI. This CDR3 has 15 residues. CDR3 loop: CASSSDGGSNQPQHF. The CDR3 DNA follows: TGTGCCAGCAGTTCGGATGGGGGGAGCAATCAGCCCCAGCATTTT.

The V gene is TRBV21-1, the J gene TRBJ2-1; TRBD2 was called by the table and not checked on the DNA. TRBV21-1 represents a pseudogene. This CDR3 spans 15 amino acids. CDR3 loop: CASSKSGGGLNEQFF. In DNA form, the CDR3 reads TGTGCCAGCAGCAAAAGCGGGGGTGGCCTCAATGAGCAGTTCTTC.

This clone was detected a few times. The chain carries TRBV4-3 and TRBJ2-2, with 10 bases that match TRBD2. J was trimmed by 4 bases and V by 0 bases; bases with no gene match: 2. The CDR3 contains 16 residues. Germline V CDR1 and CDR2: LGHNA, YSLEER. The DNA of the CDR3 is TGCGCCAGCAGCCAAGAGTGGACTAGCGGCACCGGGGAGCTGTTTTTT. Translating it yields CASSQEWTSGTGELFF.

The chain employs TRBV3-1 (or the pseudogene TRBV3-2) and TRBJ2-7; perhaps TRBD1 as D (6 bases). The CDR3 extends over 14 amino acids. Trimming cost V 4 bases and J 12 bases, with 22 bases left between them. The V gene's germline CDR1 is LGHDT and CDR2 YNNKEL (reference sequence). CDR3 loop: CASSLSYGQSETYV. CDR3 in DNA: TGTGCCAGCAGCCTCTCTTATGGACAGTCGGAAACGTACGTC.

The genes are TRBV6-6 and TRBJ1-5, with D tentatively TRBD1 (5 bases). The V end was cut by 3 bases, the J end by 6 bases, with 15 bases between. Germline assignment: CDR1 MNHNY and CDR2 SVGAGI (reference sequence). The CDR3 runs 15 residues. The CDR3 region has the DNA TGTGCCAGCAGTTATGCGGGGGGAAGAGGTCAGCCCCAGCATTTT. This translates into CASSYAGGRGQPQHF.

This clone was observed a few times. The chain employs TRBV5-6 and TRBJ2-5; TRBD2 aligns across 11 bases. The CDR3 is 14 residues long. The germline CDR1 and CDR2 sequences are SGHDT and YYEEEE. The V gene end was trimmed by 4 bases and the J gene end by 2 bases; junction bases not matched to a gene: 1. CDR3 coding DNA: TGTGCCAGCAGCGGGACTAGCGGACAAGAGACCCAGTACTTC. Translated: CASSGTSGQETQYF.

This clone was detected once. This chain joins TRBV29-1 and TRBJ1-1; D is unclear. V was clipped by 7 bases and J by 6 bases, with 12 bases between them. CDR1 and CDR2 (germline): SQVTM, ANQGSEA. The CDR3 loop spans 11 amino acids. CDR3 DNA sequence: TGCAGCGGGGGTCGGGGAGCTGAAGCTTTCTTT. Translating it yields CSGGRGAEAFF.

The chain is built from TRBV7-3 and TRBJ2-7, with 7 bases that match TRBD2. The CDR3 contains 14 residues. CDR1 and CDR2 from the germline V gene are SGHTA and FQGTGA. With V trimmed by 6 bases and J by 2 bases, 7 bases remained unmatched. The CDR3 nucleotides are TGTGCCAGCAGGGCCGGGACTAACGCCTACGAGCAGTACTTC. Its translation: CASRAGTNAYEQYF.

This chain uses TRBV2 with TRBJ2-3; weak D call: TRBD2 (7 bases). The CDR3 spans 14 residues. V shed 7 bases and J shed 5 bases, with 16 bases lying between them. Germline V CDR1 and CDR2: SNHLY, FYNNEI. The CDR3 DNA is TGTGCCAGCATTAAGGGGGGGGGCGTAGATACGCAGTATTTT. Translating gives CASIKGGGVDTQYF.